These 25 T cell receptor beta chains were all obtained from the same sample, sequenced in a study of T cells after yellow fever vaccination. TCRdb reprocessed the 5' RACE reads with MiXCR, giving one entry per CDR3 protein. The data show approximately 450,000 distinct CDR3 sequences, with roughly a sixth seen just once and over 15% held by the top ten. The starting material was PBMCs, obtained before the yellow fever booster vaccination. These receptors were taken from a man in his late teens or twenties who received the YFV17D yellow fever vaccine.

In this sample, this clonotype turned up a few times. This rearrangement joins TRBV20-1 to TRBJ2-1; unclear D gene. CDR3 length equals 11 residues. CDR1 DFQATT and CDR2 SNEGSKA come from the germline V gene (reference sequence). Trimming left V 4 bases short and J 5 bases short, with 6 bases between. CDR3 in amino acids: CSAKANNEQFF. CDR3 sequence (DNA): TGCAGTGCTAAGGCAAACAATGAGCAGTTCTTC.

The J gene is TRBJ2-1, the V gene TRBV18; D unclear. Germline-derived CDR1 and CDR2 are KGHSH and LQKENI. The V and J ends lost 4 bases and 5 bases respectively, with 9 bases between them. The CDR3 length is 13 residues. In nucleotides, the CDR3 is TGTGCCAGCTCACGGGGTGTGGACAATGAGCAGTTCTTC. Protein sequence: CASSRGVDNEQFF.

This clonotype occurred many times. CDR3 coding DNA: TGTGCCAGCAGCCTTATGGGGGGGCTGAACACTGAAGCTTTCTTT. It translates to CASSLMGGLNTEAFF. The gene calls are TRBV7-9 and TRBJ1-1, with a possible D match to TRBD1 (6 bases). The V gene's germline CDR1 is SEHNR and CDR2 FQNEAQ (reference sequence). The V gene lost 5 bases and the J gene lost 0 bases, with 13 bases spanning the gap. There are 15 residues in the CDR3.

V gene TRBV4-3 combines with J gene TRBJ2-6; D not resolved. The CDR3 loop spans 16 amino acids. Trimming stripped 0 bases from V and 0 bases from J, with 6 bases between. Germline V gene lookup returns CDR1 LGHNA and CDR2 YSLEER. The CDR3 spells CASSQDRASGANVLTF. CDR3 DNA sequence: TGCGCCAGCAGCCAAGATCGGGCCTCTGGGGCCAACGTCCTGACTTTC.

This clonotype was seen ten or more times. The V gene is TRBV6-2 or TRBV6-3, the J gene TRBJ1-1, with D tentatively TRBD1 (5 bases). CDR1 and CDR2 (germline): MNHEY, SVGEGT. V dropped 6 bases and J dropped 3 bases, with 11 bases sitting between them. The CDR3 totals 13 residues. The CDR3 DNA is TGTGCCAGCAGGTGGGGCGCCGACACTGAAGCTTTCTTT. Translation gives CASRWGADTEAFF.

In its sample, this clonotype was seen a few times. This rearrangement joins TRBV20-1 to TRBJ2-3; D perhaps matches TRBD2 (5 bases). The CDR3 runs to 16 residues. Germline lookup yields CDR1 DFQATT and CDR2 SNEGSKA (reference sequence). The ends were cut back, 1 base at V and 2 bases at J, with 16 bases in the middle. As DNA, the CDR3 is TGCAGTGCTAGAGTCTCGGGATTAGGTTCCACAGATACGCAGTATTTT. Its translation: CSARVSGLGSTDTQYF.

This clonotype has at least ten counts. The chain joins TRBV18 to TRBJ1-2; D gene ambiguous. This CDR3 is 18 amino acids long. Germline V gene lookup returns CDR1 KGHSH and CDR2 LQKENI. V was shortened by 3 bases and J by 1 base, with 21 bases between the two germline ends. CDR3 bases: TGTGCCAGCTCACCGATACCCATGGGATTTGCGGTTAACTATGGCTACACCTTC. Encoded protein: CASSPIPMGFAVNYGYTF.

This clonotype has ten or more counts. The rearrangement joins TRBV7-2 to TRBJ2-5; 8 nucleotides agree with TRBD2. CDR3 length: 14 residues. Germline assignment: CDR1 SGHTA and CDR2 FQGNSA. Germline trimming cut 5 bases from V and 5 bases from J; bases unmatched to any gene: 7. In DNA, the CDR3 is TGTGCCAGCAGCCGGGGGGGGTCAGGGGAGACCCAGTACTTC. Its protein product is CASSRGGSGETQYF. The full variable domain, its missing parts supplied by reference TRBV7-2 and TRBJ2-5, is GAGVSQSPSNKVTEKGKDVELRCDPISGHTALYWYRQSLGQGLEFLIYFQGNSAPDKSGLPSDRFSAERTGGSVSTLTIQRTQQEDSAVYLCASSRGGSGETQYFGPGTRLLVL.

This clonotype was seen a handful of times. This sequence joins TRBV7-2 and TRBJ2-4; D is undetermined. The V end lost 3 bases, the J end lost 0 bases, and 6 bases lay between the germline ends. The CDR3 totals 14 residues. Germline lookup yields CDR1 SGHTA and CDR2 FQGNSA. The CDR3 DNA reads TGTGCCAGCAGCTTCGAAATAGCCAAAAACATTCAGTACTTC. Translated: CASSFEIAKNIQYF. Combining the CDR3 with reference TRBV7-2 and TRBJ2-4 gives the whole variable domain GAGVSQSPSNKVTEKGKDVELRCDPISGHTALYWYRQSLGQGLEFLIYFQGNSAPDKSGLPSDRFSAERTGGSVSTLTIQRTQQEDSAVYLCASSFEIAKNIQYFGAGTRLSVL.

The chain combines TRBV5-4 with TRBJ1-1; D may be TRBD1 (5 bases). CDR3 length: 14 residues. Germline lookup yields CDR1 SGHNT and CDR2 YYREEE (reference sequence). V lost 0 bases and J lost 7, with 13 bases in between. Written as DNA, the CDR3 is TGTGCCAGCAGCTTGGCCGAAGGGGCCATTGAAGCTTTCTTT. Translating it yields CASSLAEGAIEAFF.

The rearrangement joins TRBV4-1 to TRBJ2-5; D gene ambiguous. The CDR3 runs to 15 residues. CDR1 and CDR2 (germline): MGHRA, YSYEKL. Deletions cut 2 bases from V and 2 bases from J, with 12 bases between. CDR3 residues: CASSQLGNSQETQYF. The CDR3 DNA reads TGCGCCAGCAGCCAACTTGGGAACAGTCAAGAGACCCAGTACTTC.

J is TRBJ1-1 and V is TRBV12-3 or TRBV12-4; 9 nucleotides agree with TRBD1. The CDR3 consists of 13 residues. V shed 7 bases and J 5 bases; nucleotides not matched to a gene: 5. For the CDR3, the DNA is TGTGCCAGCACGCCGACAGGGGGGACTGAAGCTTTCTTT. Translation gives CASTPTGGTEAFF.

The chain is built from TRBV7-9 and TRBJ2-7; no clear D. The CDR3 is 14 residues long. Germline V CDR1 and CDR2: SEHNR, FQNEAQ (reference sequence). Trimming stripped 4 bases from V and 6 bases from J, with 16 bases between. CDR3: CASSSLAPEAEQYV. The CDR3 bases are TGTGCCAGCAGCTCCCTCGCCCCCGAAGCCGAGCAGTACGTC.

This clonotype was counted a single time. This chain links TRBV5-4 with TRBJ2-1; possibly TRBD1 for D (6 bases). The germline gives CDR1 SGHNT, CDR2 YYREEE (reference sequence). V was pared by 4 bases and J by 8 bases, with 16 bases between. The CDR3 totals 14 residues. The CDR3 bases are TGTGCCAGCAGCCCGCCCGAGGGGGTGGATGAGCAGTTCTTC. This encodes CASSPPEGVDEQFF.

This clonotype appeared many times. The rearrangement joins TRBV20-1 to TRBJ2-7, with 9 bases that match TRBD1. Germline V gene data show CDR1 as DFQATT and CDR2 as SNEGSKA (reference sequence). V gave up 5 bases and J gave up 3 bases; unmatched junction bases: 5. The CDR3 loop spans 13 amino acids. CDR3 nucleotides: TGCAGTGCTCGGGAGGACAGGGGCTACGAGCAGTACGTC. It specifies CSAREDRGYEQYV.

The chain employs TRBV6-5 and TRBJ1-1; D not certain. Germline V gives CDR1 MNHEY, CDR2 SVGAGI. Trimming took off 6 bases at V and 3 bases at J, with 11 bases between the two ends. CDR3 length equals 13 residues. CDR3 residues: CASSHRGDTEAFF. The CDR3, as DNA: TGTGCCAGCAGCCACCGAGGAGACACTGAAGCTTTCTTT.

This chain links TRBV15 with TRBJ2-2; tentatively, D is TRBD2 (5 bases). Germline values: CDR1 LNHNV, CDR2 YYDKDF (reference sequence). Trimming shortened V by 1 base and J by 9 bases, and 9 bases separated the two germline ends. The CDR3 runs to 13 residues. CDR3 protein: CATSRVSGRELFF. The DNA of the CDR3 is TGTGCCACCAGCAGAGTATCGGGGAGGGAGCTGTTTTTT.

The chain couples TRBV7-2 to TRBJ2-1; TRBD2 is a possible D gene (6 bases). This CDR3 has 16 amino acids. V dropped 0 bases and J dropped 4 bases, with 13 bases sitting between them. Germline assignment: CDR1 SGHTA and CDR2 FQGNSA. This CDR3 is CASSLAYGGIYNEQFF. The CDR3 DNA reads TGTGCCAGCAGCTTAGCGTACGGGGGAATATACAATGAGCAGTTCTTC.

This clonotype was observed a handful of times. The rearrangement uses TRBV27 and TRBJ1-4; D perhaps matches TRBD1 (5 bases). In germline, CDR1 is MNHEY, CDR2 SMNVEV (reference sequence). The V gene lost 4 bases and the J gene lost 8 bases, with 11 bases spanning the gap. There are 13 residues in the CDR3. CDR3 sequence: CASSWGAKEKLFF. The CDR3 nucleotides read TGTGCCAGCAGTTGGGGCGCGAAGGAAAAACTGTTTTTT. Complete variable domain (other parts from reference TRBV27 and TRBJ1-4): EAQVTQNPRYLITVTGKKLTVTCSQNMNHEYMSWYRQDPGLGLRQIYYSMNVEVTDKGDVPEGYKVSRKEKRNFPLILESPSPNQTSLYFCASSWGAKEKLFFGSGTQLSVL.

The chain couples TRBV6-4 to TRBJ2-1; 13 positions match TRBD2. Trimming took 2 bases from V and 11 from J; bases not matched to a gene: 6. Germline V CDR1 and CDR2: MRHNA, SNTAGT. The length of the CDR3 is 15 residues. As DNA, the CDR3 is TGTGCCAGCAGTGACCGCACTAGCGGGGGGGATCAGCAGTTCTTC. Translation: CASSDRTSGGDQQFF.

The chain employs TRBV7-3 and TRBJ2-1, with TRBD2 matching over 10 bases. Germline trimming cut 5 bases from V and 4 bases from J; bases unmatched to any gene: 11. Germline CDR1 reads SGHTA; CDR2 reads FQGTGA. The CDR3 spans 17 residues. The CDR3 here is CASSPLGASGGYNEQFF. The CDR3 region has the DNA TGTGCCAGCAGCCCACTGGGAGCTAGCGGGGGTTACAATGAGCAGTTCTTC.

This clonotype was observed a few times. The V and J genes are TRBV6-2 or TRBV6-3 and TRBJ2-7; 8 bases are a match to TRBD1. Looked up from germline, CDR1 is MNHEY and CDR2 is SVGEGT. The trim removed 4 bases at V and 6 bases at J, leaving 8 bases unmatched. This CDR3 contains 14 residues. This CDR3 reads CASSSYLTGGEQYF. The DNA for the CDR3 is TGTGCCAGCAGTTCCTACCTCACAGGGGGCGAGCAGTACTTC.

J is TRBJ2-5 and V is TRBV9; a weak D match, TRBD2 (6 bases). This CDR3 has 16 residues. V lost 0 bases and J 2 bases, leaving 14 bases between the germline ends. CDR1 and CDR2 (germline): SGDLS, YYNGEE. CDR3 loop: CASSVDGRAGQETQYF. CDR3 in DNA: TGTGCCAGCAGCGTAGACGGACGCGCGGGGCAAGAGACCCAGTACTTC.

The CDR3 DNA reads as TGTGCCATCTGGACAGTCCCGGGCTACACCTTC. This gives the protein CAIWTVPGYTF. The V and J genes are TRBV28 and TRBJ1-2, with D tentatively TRBD1 (6 bases). CDR3 length: 11 amino acids. V was cut by 10 bases and J by 8 bases, with 14 bases left in between. Germline CDR1 reads MDHEN; CDR2 reads SYDVKM.

The V gene is TRBV28, the J gene TRBJ1-2; D possibly corresponds to TRBD1 (5 bases). V lost 3 bases and J 8 bases, leaving 16 bases between the germline ends. The germline CDR1 and CDR2 sequences are MDHEN and SYDVKM. The CDR3 has 14 amino acids. The CDR3 loop is CASSFSGVLGGYTF. In nucleotides, the CDR3 is TGTGCCAGCAGTTTTTCGGGGGTACTGGGAGGCTACACCTTC.